A selection of T cell receptor beta chains follows, all from one sample in a study of T cell repertoires in cytomegalovirus infection. TCRdb re-derived calls from the reads in MiXCR, one entry per CDR3 protein. The repertoire holds just over 300,000 distinct CDR3 sequences, with about 17% as singletons. Sequenced sample: PBMCs. These receptor sequences come from a human donor in good health (CMV status not recorded). Some clones in this sample may be carry-over from other donors' samples. Each CDR3 is given with its conserved first and last residue. A D gene is named only where the DNA matches it firmly. Rows give clone size only sometimes, using once, few, many, or a class for an expanded clone.

clone_size,d_call,v_call,j_call,cdr3_nt,cdr3_aa
NA,NA,TRBV7-2,TRBJ1-5,TGTGCCAGCAGCTCAGGGTACAATCAGCCCCAGCATTTT,CASSSGYNQPQHF
many,TRBD2,TRBV7-9,TRBJ2-1,TGTGCCAGCAGCGTCGGGACTAGCCAGAGCAATGAGCAGTTCTTC,CASSVGTSQSNEQFF
NA,TRBD2,TRBV20-1,TRBJ2-1,TGCAGTGCCCCATCCGGGACTAGCGGGGGGGCGCAAAATGAGCAGTTCTTC,CSAPSGTSGGAQNEQFF
many,NA,TRBV28,TRBJ1-1,TGTGCCAGCAGTTCTACAGGGATGAACACTGAAGCTTTCTTT,CASSSTGMNTEAFF
NA,NA,TRBV6-5,TRBJ2-1,TGTGCCAGCAGTCCAGGACAACGTGGCGATGAGCAGTTCTTC,CASSPGQRGDEQFF
few,NA,TRBV18,TRBJ1-1,TGTGCCAGCTCACGAAACGACGCGGGGAGCACTGAAGCTTTCTTT,CASSRNDAGSTEAFF
NA,TRBD1,TRBV12-3/TRBV12-4,TRBJ2-1,TGTGCCAGCAGTTTAAGGCCGGGACAGGGAATCCCCTACAATGAGCAGTTCTTC,CASSLRPGQGIPYNEQFF
many,NA,TRBV12-3/TRBV12-4,TRBJ1-2,TGTGCCAGCAGCACGGACAGTAACTATGGCTACACCTTC,CASSTDSNYGYTF
few,TRBD1,TRBV28,TRBJ1-2,TGTGCCAGCAGTTCGGGACAGGGGAGGGATGGCTACACCTTC,CASSSGQGRDGYTF
many,TRBD1,TRBV11-3,TRBJ2-1,TGTGCCAGCAGCCCGACAGGGGGCGATGAGCAGTTCTTC,CASSPTGGDEQFF
NA,NA,TRBV28,TRBJ1-4,TGTGCCAGCGAAATAAGGGGAGCAACTAATGAAAAACTGTTTTTT,CASEIRGATNEKLFF
few,NA,TRBV7-2,TRBJ1-3,TGTGCCAGCAGCTTAGCGGAAGGGGGGACCATATATTTT,CASSLAEGGTIYF
few,TRBD2,TRBV27,TRBJ2-1,TGTGCCACCAGAAGCGGGGGAGGCAACAATGAGCAGTTCTTC,CATRSGGGNNEQFF
NA,NA,TRBV19,TRBJ2-7,TGTGCCAGTAGTATGGGAGTGGGAGCCTACGAGCAGTACTTC,CASSMGVGAYEQYF
NA,NA,TRBV24-1,TRBJ2-1,TGTGCCACCAGTGACCACTCGTTCCCTAGACCTGAGCAGTTCTTC,CATSDHSFPRPEQFF
many,NA,TRBV7-2,TRBJ1-2,TGTGCCAGCAGCCTTCTGGGGTCAGCCTATGGCTACACCTTC,CASSLLGSAYGYTF
few,TRBD2,TRBV20-1,TRBJ2-5,TGCAGTGCCCAGGGAACTAGCGGGGACCAAGAGACCCAGTACTTC,CSAQGTSGDQETQYF
NA,TRBD2,TRBV5-1,TRBJ2-1,TGCGCCAGCAGCGCTTCAGGACTAGCGGGGGCCTACAATGAGCAGTTCTTC,CASSASGLAGAYNEQFF
few,NA,TRBV5-1,TRBJ2-7,TGCGCCAGCAGCTCAGGGGGGTTATACGTTTTCAACGAGCAGTACTTC,CASSSGGLYVFNEQYF
few,NA,TRBV28,TRBJ2-5,TGTGCCAGCAGTCAACCCGGGCTAGGGGAGATCCAAGAGACCCAGTACTTC,CASSQPGLGEIQETQYF
NA,NA,TRBV28,TRBJ1-2,TGTGCCAGCAGTTTAATCTCGGAGCAGGGGCCATATGGCTACACCTTC,CASSLISEQGPYGYTF
many,TRBD2,TRBV7-2,TRBJ2-1,TGTGCCAGCAGCTCCGAGACTAGCGGGGGGGCAGTAAGGTATGAGCAGTTCTTC,CASSSETSGGAVRYEQFF
NA,NA,TRBV11-1,TRBJ2-1,TGTGCCAGCAGCCTCGCTCTGAACAGCGGTCAGGGCAATGAGCAGTTCTTC,CASSLALNSGQGNEQFF